Below, 5 T cell receptor beta chains from the same sample are listed, as sequenced in a study of T cell changes during pregnancy in multiple sclerosis. Assay: immunoSEQ multiplex PCR; the TCRdb copy retains only in-frame clones and omits some. The sample lists tens of thousands of clones; approximately 92% were seen once. Sequenced material: peripheral blood, taken in the first trimester of pregnancy. The receptors here all came from a female donor with multiple sclerosis, enrolled in a pregnancy study.

The rearrangement uses TRBV10-3 and TRBJ2-5; possibly TRBD2 for D (6 bases). Trimming pared 2 bases from V and 3 bases from J, leaving 13 bases between. This CDR3 is 15 amino acids long. The germline V gene encodes CDR1 ENHRY and CDR2 SYGVKD. The CDR3 bases are TGTGCCATCAGTGAGGGACTAAAAGGGGAAGAGACCCAGTACTTC. Protein sequence: CAISEGLKGEETQYF.

The chain carries TRBV5-4 and TRBJ2-2; a possible D gene is TRBD1 (5 bases). Per germline, CDR1 SGHNT and CDR2 YYREEE (reference sequence). This CDR3 region has 16 residues. The ends were cut back, 3 bases at V and 5 bases at J, with 17 bases in the middle. The CDR3 sequence: CASSSLQGIATGELFF. The CDR3 DNA is TGTGCCAGCAGCTCCCTTCAGGGTATTGCTACCGGGGAGCTGTTTTTT.

The chain recombines TRBV19 with TRBJ1-2, with D possibly matching TRBD1 (6 bases). In germline, CDR1 is LNHDA, CDR2 SQIVND (reference sequence). The CDR3 is 15 amino acids. V dropped 5 bases and J dropped 0 bases, with 13 bases sitting between them. The chain's CDR3 is CASSLPGTSNYGYTF. As DNA, the CDR3 is TGTGCCAGTAGTTTGCCCGGGACATCTAACTATGGCTACACCTTC.

The V and J genes are TRBV6-4 and TRBJ1-2; 7 bases are a match to TRBD1. Looked up from germline, CDR1 is MRHNA and CDR2 is SNTAGT. Trimming removed 3 bases from V and 12 bases from J; junction bases left unmatched: 10. The length of the CDR3 is 13 residues. CDR3 sequence reads: CASSEWQGGGHTF. The DNA for the CDR3 is TGTGCCAGCAGTGAGTGGCAGGGGGGAGGCCACACCTTC.

This rearrangement joins TRBV4-1 to TRBJ2-3; the match to TRBD2 covers 11 bases. V gave up 0 bases and J gave up 2 bases; unmatched junction bases: 7. The germline CDR1 and CDR2 sequences are MGHRA and YSYEKL. The CDR3 runs to 18 residues. The CDR3: CASSQESTTSGTTDTQYF. The DNA for the CDR3 is TGCGCCAGCAGCCAAGAATCTACGACTAGCGGGACCACAGATACGCAGTATTTT.